A single T cell receptor beta chain is shown here with its context. Its antigen is not identified. Random hexamers were used to reverse transcribe about 0.5 to 1 ug of RNA. TCRdb re-derived calls from the immunoSEQ multiplex PCR reads in MiXCR, one entry per CDR3 protein. The repertoire consists of fewer than 85,000 distinct CDR3 sequences, with approximately 95% occurring once and the leading ten covering 0.4% to 0.5%. The CDR3 has 16 residues. Unmatched junction bases numbered 7, after V lost 3 bases and J lost 2 bases. Germline lookup yields CDR1 SEHNR and CDR2 FQNEAQ (reference sequence). The data were obtained in a study of CD8 T cells in Susac syndrome. Study-wide background: When blood was drawn, patients with Susac syndrome were on intravenous immunoglobulin alone, on corticosteroids, or therapy-naive.

Broader study findings: The study admitted that it had a relatively small number of individuals in its TCR sequencing and HLA analysis. Among people with Susac, CD8+ clonal expansion was greatest in TEMRA cells and active patients.

The chain joins TRBV7-9 to TRBJ2-5; 9 bases map to TRBD2. The sequence was obtained from a human donor with Susac syndrome. The sample taken for sequencing was CD8+ T cells from PBMCs. This chain's CDR3 is CASSLGLAPPQETQYF. CDR3 bases: TGTGCCAGCAGCTTGGGACTAGCACCTCCTCAAGAGACCCAGTACTTC. The full variable domain, completed using reference TRBV7-9 and TRBJ2-5, is DTGVSQNPRHKITKRGQNVTFRCDPISEHNRLYWYRQTLGQGPEFLTYFQNEAQLEKSRLLSDRFSAERPKGSFSTLEIQRTEQGDSAMYLCASSLGLAPPQETQYFGPGTRLLVL.